Sequencing of this T cell receptor beta chain was carried out in a study of shared clonotypes between healthy human individuals. Study at large: Per-donor plates numbered three CD4 naive, three CD4 memory, two CD8 naive and one CD8 memory. Regarding the study as a whole: Even with large depth, rarefaction showed that sorted-subset sequencing was incomplete. Of the naive CD4 clonotypes, about 5% were shared across several donors.

In replicate PCRs of sorted subsets, roughly 210 ng DNA, about 30,000 T cell genomes, was used. Assay used: immunoSEQ multiplex PCR; TCRdb lists only in-frame clones, some missing. The sample carries over 1.5 million clones, around 98% recorded once. The germline V gene has CDR1 SGDLS and CDR2 YYNGEE. CDR3 length: 15 residues. The V gene end was trimmed by 0 bases and the J gene end by 0 bases; junction bases not matched to a gene: 0. To note about this clone: Its antigen is currently unknown. The same CDR3 also results from other DNA sequences found in this sample.

The clonotype was recovered from a man aged 30 to 45 in good health. The sample was naive CD4+ T cells sorted from blood. Regarding subset: CD45RA+ positively selected. The chain uses TRBV9 and TRBJ1-1, with 9 bases identical to TRBD1. CDR3 in DNA: TGTGCCAGCAGCGTAGGGACAGGGGTGAACACTGAAGCTTTCTTT. Translation: CASSVGTGVNTEAFF.